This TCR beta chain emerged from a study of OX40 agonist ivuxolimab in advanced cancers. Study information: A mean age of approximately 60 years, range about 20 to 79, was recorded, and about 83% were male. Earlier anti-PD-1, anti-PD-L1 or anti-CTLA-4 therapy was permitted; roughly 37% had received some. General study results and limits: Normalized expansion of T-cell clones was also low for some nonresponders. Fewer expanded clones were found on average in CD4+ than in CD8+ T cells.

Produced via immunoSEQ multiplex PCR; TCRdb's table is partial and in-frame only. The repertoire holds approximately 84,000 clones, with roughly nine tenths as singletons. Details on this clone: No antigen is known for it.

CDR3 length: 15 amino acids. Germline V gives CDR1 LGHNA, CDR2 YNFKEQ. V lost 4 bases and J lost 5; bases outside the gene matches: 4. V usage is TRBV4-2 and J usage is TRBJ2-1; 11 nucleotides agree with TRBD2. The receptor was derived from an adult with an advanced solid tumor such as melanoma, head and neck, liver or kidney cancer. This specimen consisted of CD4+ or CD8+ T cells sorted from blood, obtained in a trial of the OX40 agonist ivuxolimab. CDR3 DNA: TGTGCCAGCAGCCGGCTAGCGGGAGGAAACAATGAGCAGTTCTTC. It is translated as CASSRLAGGNNEQFF.